The 18 T cell receptor beta chains below all came from one sample that was sequenced in a study of breast tumors, draining lymph nodes, adjacent tissues. Breast cancer patients provided tissue from their axillary draining lymph nodes. TCRdb re-analysed the multiplex PCR reads in MiXCR, keeping a single row per CDR3 protein. The profile covers around 140,000 distinct CDR3 sequences, with approximately 20% appearing a single time and roughly 2.7% taken by the ten largest. The sequencing input was axillary lymph node tissue. The receptors come from a female donor with breast cancer. Some clones in this sample may be carry-over from other donors' samples.

This clonotype occurred many times. CDR3 in DNA: TGTGCCAGCCACGGCTCGGGACGGGACTACGAGCAGTACTTC. Translation: CASHGSGRDYEQYF. The rearrangement joins TRBV6-2 or TRBV6-3 to TRBJ2-7; D tentatively fits TRBD1 or TRBD2 (5 bases each). The germline V and J ends were trimmed by 8 bases and 3 bases, with 17 bases remaining between them. The CDR3 contains 14 residues. CDR1 and CDR2 from the germline V gene are MNHEY and SVGEGT.

The CDR3 reads CASSFARAGNQPQHF. In DNA form, the CDR3 reads TGTGCCAGCAGTTTTGCCAGGGCCGGCAATCAGCCCCAGCATTTT. The chain links TRBV28 to TRBJ1-5; D is perhaps TRBD1 (5 bases). CDR3 length equals 15 residues. Germline V gene data show CDR1 as MDHEN and CDR2 as SYDVKM. Trimming cost V 3 bases and J 2 bases, with 11 bases left between them.

This clonotype showed up many times. The chain recombines TRBV7-9 with TRBJ2-2; the D gene is possibly TRBD1 (6 bases). There are 13 residues in the CDR3. Trimming stripped 5 bases from V and 7 bases from J, with 11 bases between. Looked up from germline, CDR1 is SEHNR and CDR2 is FQNEAQ (reference sequence). The chain's CDR3 is CASSPTGSGELFF. The CDR3 DNA sequence: TGTGCCAGCAGCCCTACAGGGAGCGGGGAGCTGTTTTTT.

A note on this clonotype: This may arise from a read error, as a much more abundant clone is one base away. The V and J genes are TRBV20-1 and TRBJ1-2; TRBD1 matches 7 bases. From germline, CDR1 is DFQATT and CDR2 SNEGSKA (reference sequence). V gave up 4 bases and J gave up 7 bases; unmatched junction bases: 12. The CDR3 loop spans 14 amino acids. The CDR3 DNA sequence: TGCAGTGCTAACGACAGGGAGAGGCTTGGTGGCTACACCTTC. This sequence encodes CSANDRERLGGYTF.

In this sample, this clonotype turned up many times. The chain uses TRBV5-1 and TRBJ2-3; D is unclear. The V gene lost 0 bases and the J gene lost 5 bases, with 7 bases spanning the gap. CDR3 length equals 13 residues. In germline, CDR1 is SGHRS, CDR2 YFSETQ. The DNA of the CDR3 is TGCGCCAGCAGCTTGGACGTTTTAGATACGCAGTATTTT. Translating gives CASSLDVLDTQYF.

Many counts were recorded for this clonotype. This chain links TRBV20-1 with TRBJ2-1, with D unresolved. This CDR3 has 12 amino acids. CDR1 and CDR2 (germline): DFQATT, SNEGSKA (reference sequence). Between the trimmed V and J ends, which lost 4 bases and 7 bases, there was a span of 11 bases. CDR3: CSANPFRNEQFF. In nucleotides, the CDR3 is TGCAGTGCTAACCCCTTCCGTAATGAGCAGTTCTTC.

This clonotype was seen at least ten times. The V and J genes are TRBV5-1 and TRBJ2-2; TRBD2 agrees at 12 bases. The V gene's germline CDR1 is SGHRS and CDR2 YFSETQ. J lost 5 bases, V lost 0 bases, and 8 bases had no gene match. The CDR3 has 18 residues. CDR3 bases: TGCGCCAGCAGCTTGGGTCCCCACGGGACTAGCGGGACCGGGGAGCTGTTTTTT. It specifies CASSLGPHGTSGTGELFF.

This clonotype came up many times. This sequence joins TRBV7-8 and TRBJ2-5; D tentatively fits TRBD1 or TRBD2 (5 bases each). The length of the CDR3 is 15 residues. Germline V lookup: CDR1 SGHVS, CDR2 FQNEAQ. Trimming cost V 5 bases and J 5 bases, with 18 bases left between them. The CDR3 region has the DNA TGTGCCAGCAGCATCCGGGACGGATTGGTGGAGACCCAGTACTTC. Protein: CASSIRDGLVETQYF.

Ten or more counts support this clonotype. The chain recombines TRBV7-8 with TRBJ2-5; TRBD1 agrees at 11 bases. The J segment lost 6 bases and the V segment lost 5 bases, leaving 11 bases of the junction unmatched. Germline CDR1 and CDR2: SGHVS and FQNEAQ. The CDR3 loop spans 16 amino acids. The CDR3 sequence is CASSPRDRGLRKTQYF. Written as DNA, the CDR3 is TGTGCCAGCAGCCCTCGGGACAGGGGGTTAAGGAAGACCCAGTACTTC. The variable domain in full, completed from reference TRBV7-8 and TRBJ2-5, reads GAGVSQSPRYKVAKRGQDVALRCDPISGHVSLFWYQQALGQGPEFLTYFQNEAQLDKSGLPSDRFFAERPEGSVSTLKIQRTQQEDSAVYLCASSPRDRGLRKTQYFGPGTRLLVL.

Note on this clonotype: A much more abundant neighbour one base away suggests this may be a read error. The rearrangement links TRBV4-1 to TRBJ1-4; D gene uncertain. Germline V gives CDR1 MGHRA, CDR2 YSYEKL. Trimming removed 1 base at V and 5 bases at J, with 11 bases between. The CDR3 length is 15 residues. CDR3 coding DNA: TGCGCCAGCAGCCAAGTTACCCAGCCCAATGAAAAACTGTTTTTT. Amino acid sequence: CASSQVTQPNEKLFF.

This clonotype occurred once. V and J are TRBV9 and TRBJ1-1, with a weak D call TRBD1 (5 bases). In germline, CDR1 is SGDLS, CDR2 YYNGEE. This CDR3 has 17 amino acids. The ends were cut back, 2 bases at V and 0 bases at J, with 17 bases in the middle. CDR3 loop: CASSVGGGFPMNTEAFF. The DNA of the CDR3 is TGTGCCAGCAGCGTCGGGGGAGGGTTTCCCATGAACACTGAAGCTTTCTTT.

This clonotype occurred many times. This chain links TRBV20-1 with TRBJ2-2; D may be TRBD1 (6 bases). The ends were cut back, 5 bases at V and 4 bases at J, with 11 bases in the middle. Germline loops: CDR1 DFQATT, CDR2 SNEGSKA (reference sequence). CDR3 length equals 13 residues. CDR3 sequence reads: CSAPGVGTGELFF. The CDR3, as DNA: TGCAGTGCTCCAGGGGTCGGCACCGGGGAGCTGTTTTTT.

Concerning this clonotype itself: This may come from a read error, since a much larger clone is one base off. This chain connects TRBV7-7 to TRBJ2-5; D gene ambiguous. Germline values: CDR1 SSHAT, CDR2 FNYEAQ (reference sequence). CDR3 size: 13 residues. CDR3 nucleotides: TGTGCTAGCAGCTCCCGCCGGAGAGAGACCCAGTACTTC. This encodes CASSSRRRETQYF.

In regard to this clonotype: A much larger clone differs from this one at a single base, so this may be a read error. This chain uses TRBV5-4 with TRBJ2-3; the match to TRBD1 covers 7 bases. In germline, CDR1 is SGHNT, CDR2 YYREEE (reference sequence). This CDR3 is 13 amino acids long. The junction had 5 bases not matched to a gene; V was cut back by 5 bases and J by 5 bases. The CDR3 spells CASSTGAKDTQYF. CDR3 nucleotide sequence: TGTGCCAGCAGTACAGGGGCCAAAGATACGCAGTATTTT.

This clonotype was found many times. V is TRBV29-1 and J is TRBJ2-5; the D gene is possibly TRBD1 (6 bases). From germline, CDR1 is SQVTM and CDR2 ANQGSEA. This CDR3 is built from 15 residues. The ends were cut back, 1 base at V and 4 bases at J, with 16 bases in the middle. The CDR3 loop reads CSVEAPGAVGETQYF. Written as DNA, the CDR3 is TGCAGCGTTGAAGCCCCAGGGGCGGTGGGAGAGACCCAGTACTTC.

This clonotype was counted at least ten times. The genes are TRBV6-1 and TRBJ2-7, with D maybe TRBD1 (6 bases). Germline V gene data show CDR1 as MNHNS and CDR2 as SASEGT. With 7 bases removed from V and 0 bases from J, the gap between germline ends came to 13 bases. The CDR3 sequence is 14 residues long. Here the CDR3 DNA reads TGTGCCAGCATCGGACAGTTAAGCTCCTACGAGCAGTACTTC. Amino acid sequence: CASIGQLSSYEQYF.

About this clonotype: Lacking the conserved final phenylalanine or tryptophan, this CDR3 likely reflects a read error. The rearrangement joins TRBV6-5 to TRBJ2-1, with 9 bases fitting TRBD1. Unmatched junction bases numbered 11, after V lost 7 bases and J lost 10 bases. The germline CDR1 and CDR2 sequences are MNHEY and SVGAGI. This CDR3 is 14 amino acids long. The CDR3 loop is CASKSPDRGREQFL. The CDR3 DNA reads TGTGCCAGCAAAAGTCCGGACAGGGGTCGCGAGCAGTTCCTC.

In this sample, this clonotype turned up a few times. This chain links TRBV7-9 with TRBJ1-3; D unclear. V dropped 3 bases and J dropped 2 bases, with 8 bases sitting between them. The CDR3 consists of 14 residues. The germline gives CDR1 SEHNR, CDR2 FQNEAQ (reference sequence). CDR3 sequence reads: CASSLEGTGNTIYF. The CDR3 DNA follows: TGTGCCAGCAGCTTGGAAGGTACTGGAAACACCATATATTTT.